This T cell receptor beta chain originates from a study of T cell responses to AZD1222 COVID-19 vaccine. General study results and limits: AZD1222 recipients seropositive at baseline numbered only six.

The CDR3 has 14 residues. The J segment lost 9 bases and the V segment lost 6 bases, leaving 6 bases of the junction unmatched. Germline CDR1 reads MNHEY; CDR2 reads SVGAGI. Repertoires were generated with immunoSEQ multiplex PCR, while TCRdb's copy carries only in-frame clones and drops some. Among 95,000 to 150,000 clones listed, about 90% were seen once. As regards this clone: Its target is not known.

This receptor was taken from an adult in good health. The chain carries TRBV6-5 and TRBJ2-2, with 11 bases that match TRBD2. Sample: peripheral blood, taken on day 0 of AZD1222 vaccination. As DNA, the CDR3 is TGTGCCAGCAGCCGTAGCGGGGGGGCACGGGAGCTGTTTTTT. Its protein is CASSRSGGARELFF.